The 11 T cell receptor beta chains presented below share a single source sample, sequenced in a study of CD8 T cells in ankylosing spondylitis. Findings and limits, study-wide: For ankylosing spondylitis blood, a TCR beta motif of under ten highly homologous variants appeared characteristic.

TCRdb re-derived calls from the 5' RACE reads in MiXCR, one entry per CDR3 protein. Seen here are about 330,000 distinct CDR3 sequences, 7% to 9% observed once, and the top ten hold approximately 14%. The antigens these receptors bind are not known. Sequencing was carried out using blood, either unsorted or a sorted T cell fraction (not recorded which). These receptors came from a male donor with ankylosing spondylitis.

This clonotype was counted a few times. The V gene is TRBV28, the J gene TRBJ2-7; TRBD1 is a possible D gene (6 bases). Deletions cut 8 bases from V and 3 bases from J, with 11 bases between. The CDR3 covers 12 residues. In germline, CDR1 is MDHEN, CDR2 SYDVKM. Here the CDR3 DNA reads TGTGCCAGCGGGGGCGGGCGCTACGAGCAGTACTTC. This sequence encodes CASGGGRYEQYF.

This clonotype was counted between two and nine times. In DNA form, the CDR3 reads TGTGCCAGCAGCCAAGGGGCTAGCGGTGCCGGCGATGAGCAGTTCTTC. Its protein product is CASSQGASGAGDEQFF. V gene TRBV14 combines with J gene TRBJ2-1, with 7 bases identical to TRBD2. This CDR3 has 16 amino acids. Germline values: CDR1 SGHDN, CDR2 FVKESK. V shed 1 base, J shed 8 bases, and the junction held 11 bases outside the gene matches.

The chain carries TRBV28 and TRBJ1-5; D may be TRBD1 (6 bases). CDR3 size: 16 residues. CDR1 is MDHEN, CDR2 SYDVKM, per germline. V gave up 5 bases and J gave up 2 bases, with 16 bases separating them. CDR3 region: CASSPGGGDGNQPQHF. CDR3 sequence (DNA): TGTGCCAGCAGTCCCGGAGGGGGGGATGGCAATCAGCCCCAGCATTTT.

The chain joins TRBV28 to TRBJ2-5; TRBD2 aligns across 10 bases. V shed 5 bases, J shed 3 bases, and the junction held 3 bases outside the gene matches. The CDR3 consists of 14 residues. CDR1 MDHEN and CDR2 SYDVKM come from the germline V gene. CDR3 nucleotides: TGTGCCAGCAGTCGGCTAGCGGGAGAAGAGACCCAGTACTTC. It translates to CASSRLAGEETQYF.

The genes are TRBV4-1 and TRBJ1-4, with 8 bases fitting TRBD1. Germline CDR1 reads MGHRA; CDR2 reads YSYEKL. V dropped 2 bases and J dropped 0; count of bases not matched to a gene: 2. The CDR3 spans 16 residues. CDR3 in amino acids: CASSQQQGATNEKLFF. The CDR3 nucleotides are TGCGCCAGCAGCCAACAACAGGGGGCAACTAATGAAAAACTGTTTTTT.

The J gene is TRBJ2-7, the V gene TRBV12-3 or TRBV12-4, with TRBD1 as a possible D gene (5 bases). V was pared by 3 bases and J by 5 bases, with 17 bases between. CDR3 length: 15 residues. CDR3 in DNA: TGTGCCAGCAGTTTCGCCGGGCGGACACGGGACGAGCAGTACTTC. This encodes CASSFAGRTRDEQYF.

Many counts were recorded for this clonotype. CDR3 amino acids: CASRGTGSNFPPNTGELFF. For the CDR3, the DNA is TGTGCCAGCAGGGGGACAGGGAGTAACTTTCCCCCGAACACCGGGGAGCTGTTTTTT. This chain connects TRBV11-1 to TRBJ2-2; the match to TRBD1 covers 9 bases. This CDR3 region has 19 residues. CDR1 is SGHAT, CDR2 FQDESV, per germline (reference sequence). The V segment lost 6 bases and the J segment 0 bases; nucleotides outside the gene matches: 14. Complete variable domain (other parts from reference TRBV11-1 and TRBJ2-2): EAEVAQSPRYKITEKSQAVAFWCDPISGHATLYWYRQILGQGPELLVQFQDESVVDDSQLPKDRFSAERLKGVDSTLKIQPAELGDSAMYLCASRGTGSNFPPNTGELFFGEGSRLTVL.

The chain recombines TRBV7-9 with TRBJ2-7; 8 nucleotides match TRBD2. The CDR3 length is 14 residues. J was trimmed by 3 bases and V by 7 bases; bases with no gene match: 8. Germline V lookup: CDR1 SEHNR, CDR2 FQNEAQ (reference sequence). CDR3 DNA: TGTGCCAGCACCGGCCGGCTAGCGGGCTACGAGCAGTACTTC. It encodes CASTGRLAGYEQYF.

Only a few counts were recorded for this clonotype. The chain joins TRBV6-2 or TRBV6-3 to TRBJ2-1, with TRBD2 matching 8 bases. Germline V gene lookup returns CDR1 MNHEY and CDR2 SVGEGT. V shed 6 bases, J shed 7 bases, and the junction held 14 bases outside the gene matches. The CDR3 runs 16 residues. CDR3 DNA: TGTGCCAGCAGACCACAAGCGGGAGCCTTTAGGAATGAGCAGTTCTTC. Encoded protein: CASRPQAGAFRNEQFF.

The rearrangement links TRBV4-2 to TRBJ2-1, with TRBD2 as a possible D gene (6 bases). V lost 3 bases and J 2 bases, leaving 11 bases between the germline ends. CDR1 LGHNA and CDR2 YNFKEQ come from the germline V gene. The CDR3 sequence is 15 residues long. The CDR3 DNA sequence: TGTGCCAGCAGCCAGGTCGTAGCGGCCTACAATGAGCAGTTCTTC. Translating it yields CASSQVVAAYNEQFF.

This clonotype was recorded at least ten times. The chain is built from TRBV20-1 and TRBJ1-1; possibly TRBD1 for D (6 bases). The germline V gene encodes CDR1 DFQATT and CDR2 SNEGSKA (reference sequence). This CDR3 is built from 14 residues. Deletions cut 0 bases from V and 4 bases from J, with 12 bases between. Written as DNA, the CDR3 is TGCAGTGCTAGAGATGTCCAGGGGACCACTGAAGCTTTCTTT. This encodes CSARDVQGTTEAFF.